The clone carrying this TCR beta chain turned up a few times. Antigen: not known. These data are taken from a study of post-analysis software for immune sequencing data. Study-wide results and limits: Clustering by F measure revealed strong co-clustering among samples prepared together in one batch. Comparison of patients with controls showed about 5 TRBV segments more frequent in patients, TRBV5-6, TRBV5-1 and TRBV20-1 among them.

Unique molecular identifiers tagged the TCR beta cDNA libraries. When roughly 0.9 to 10 million T cells were used, they gave hundreds of thousands of cDNA molecules. Using its own MiXCR run on the PCR reads, TCRdb lists one record per CDR3 protein. The repertoire includes hundreds of thousands of distinct CDR3 sequences, about 27% of them detected once, and 0.55% to 0.65% sits in the top ten. The CDR3 spans 13 residues. Germline V gene data show CDR1 as DFQATT and CDR2 as SNEGSKA (reference sequence). V was clipped by 3 bases and J by 2 bases, with 11 bases between them. This sequence was found in a girl aged 5-17 years with multiple sclerosis. Source material: blood. The chain is built from TRBV20-1 and TRBJ2-7; weak D call: TRBD1 (5 bases). The CDR3 sequence is CSASQPGTYEQYF. Written as DNA, the CDR3 is TGCAGTGCTAGTCAGCCAGGGACCTACGAGCAGTACTTC.